A selection of T cell receptor beta chains follows, all from one sample in a study of blood T cell repertoires in COVID-19. Clones were sequenced by immunoSEQ multiplex PCR, and TCRdb holds only the in-frame ones, with some missing. The sample has approximately 250,000 clones, more than 75% seen once. Sequenced: peripheral blood. Receptors originate from a man aged 40-50 years with active or convalescent COVID-19. Each CDR3 is given with its conserved first and last residue. Not every row has a clone size; where given, it reads once, few, many or a size class.

J: TRBJ1-2
V: TRBV19
size: -
CDR3: CASSMGAGIRSVFGYTF

J: TRBJ2-1
V: TRBV6-1
size: -
CDR3: CASSEALAGGPGQFF

J: TRBJ2-2
V: TRBV27
size: -
CDR3: CASSPDPGTAKNEKGELFF

J: TRBJ2-7
V: TRBV28
size: -
CDR3: CASRQTDRYEQYF

J: TRBJ1-1
V: TRBV12-3/TRBV12-4
size: -
CDR3: CASTTTGNTEAFF

J: TRBJ2-3
V: TRBV5-6
size: -
CDR3: CASSPYLTDTQYF

J: TRBJ2-1
V: TRBV3-1/TRBV3-2
size: -
CDR3: CASSQEEADYNEQFF

J: TRBJ2-3
V: TRBV4-1
size: -
CDR3: CASSQVDRGSTDTQYF

J: TRBJ1-1
V: TRBV2
size: few
CDR3: CASNEGRAGDTEAFF

J: TRBJ2-2
V: TRBV18
size: once
CDR3: CASSDSANTGELFF

J: TRBJ1-4
V: TRBV9
size: -
CDR3: CASSPGTNVEKLFF